The 22 T cell receptor beta chains reported below all come from one sample, sequenced in a study of CD8 T cells in Susac syndrome. RNA in amounts of roughly 0.45 to 1 ug was reverse transcribed with random hexamers. TCRdb fed the immunoSEQ multiplex PCR reads into MiXCR, producing one record per CDR3 protein. The sample lists about 180,000 distinct CDR3 sequences, 94% occurring once. Material: CD4+ T cells from PBMCs. The source is a human donor with Susac syndrome.

This rearrangement joins TRBV20-1 to TRBJ1-1; D perhaps matches TRBD1 (5 bases). The CDR3 has 14 residues. Looked up from germline, CDR1 is DFQATT and CDR2 is SNEGSKA (reference sequence). V was trimmed by 1 base and J by 1 base, leaving 10 bases between them. CDR3 nucleotide sequence: TGCAGTGCTAGAGTAGGGGCTGCGAACACTGAAGCTTTCTTT. It specifies CSARVGAANTEAFF.

This clonotype was observed once. The rearrangement uses TRBV15 and TRBJ2-1; 8 bases are a match to TRBD2. The CDR3 is made up of 16 amino acids. V shed 0 bases, J shed 3 bases, and the junction held 4 bases outside the gene matches. CDR1 is LNHNV, CDR2 YYDKDF, per germline (reference sequence). For the CDR3, the DNA is TGTGCCACCAGCAGAGATTGGGCGGGGGGCTACAATGAGCAGTTCTTC. Translation: CATSRDWAGGYNEQFF. The variable domain in full, with the rest retrieved from reference TRBV15 and TRBJ2-1, is DAMVIQNPRYQVTQFGKPVTLSCSQTLNHNVMYWYQQKSSQAPKLLFHYYDKDFNNEADTPDNFQSRRPNTSFCFLDIRSPGLGDTAMYLCATSRDWAGGYNEQFFGPGTRLTVL.

The V and J genes are TRBV6-5 and TRBJ2-7; TRBD1 aligns across 11 bases. Germline CDR1 reads MNHEY; CDR2 reads SVGAGI. This CDR3 has 17 amino acids. The J segment lost 1 base and the V segment lost 0 bases, leaving 5 bases of the junction unmatched. In DNA form, the CDR3 reads TGTGCCAGCAGTTACTCTAGTGGGACAGGGGGATCCTACGAGCAGTACTTC. It yields the protein CASSYSSGTGGSYEQYF.

CDR3 protein: CASRKAGTVYNEQFF. The CDR3 DNA sequence: TGTGCCAGCAGGAAGGCCGGGACAGTCTACAATGAGCAGTTCTTC. The J gene is TRBJ2-1, the V gene TRBV6-2 or TRBV6-3; 7 nucleotides align to TRBD1. The CDR3 is made up of 15 amino acids. CDR1 and CDR2 (germline): MNHEY, SVGEGT. V lost 6 bases and J lost 3; bases outside the gene matches: 8.

V and J are TRBV7-2 and TRBJ2-1; D remains unclear. This CDR3 spans 13 amino acids. V lost 2 bases to trimming and J lost 3 bases, with 5 bases between them. Germline CDR1 SGHTA, CDR2 FQGNSA. The CDR3 DNA reads TGTGCCAGCAGCTTAAGACGCTACAATGAGCAGTTCTTC. It yields the protein CASSLRRYNEQFF.

The chain couples TRBV19 to TRBJ2-1, with TRBD1 identical over 11 bases. The CDR3 is made up of 16 amino acids. V lost 3 bases and J lost 3; bases outside the gene matches: 4. Germline V CDR1 and CDR2: LNHDA, SQIVND (reference sequence). The CDR3 sequence: CASSILGQGGYNEQFF. The CDR3 coding sequence is TGTGCCAGTAGTATTCTGGGACAGGGGGGCTACAATGAGCAGTTCTTC.

The chain uses TRBV15 and TRBJ1-2; D may be TRBD1 (6 bases). The CDR3 is made up of 14 amino acids. With 1 base removed from V and 2 bases from J, the gap between germline ends came to 8 bases. Germline values: CDR1 LNHNV, CDR2 YYDKDF (reference sequence). The CDR3 reads CATSRGQGNYGYTF. CDR3 in DNA: TGTGCCACCAGCAGAGGTCAGGGGAACTATGGCTACACCTTC.

The V call is TRBV20-1, the J call TRBJ2-2; D is ambiguous. V lost 2 bases, J lost 2 bases, and 9 bases lay in between. Germline values: CDR1 DFQATT, CDR2 SNEGSKA (reference sequence). The CDR3 spans 14 residues. This chain's CDR3 is CSARHDTNTGELFF. The CDR3 nucleotides are TGCAGTGCTAGACACGACACAAACACCGGGGAGCTGTTTTTT.

The chain couples TRBV19 to TRBJ2-7, with D tentatively TRBD1 (5 bases). The CDR3 runs to 13 residues. Trimming removed 7 bases from V and 4 bases from J, with 14 bases in between. From germline, CDR1 is LNHDA and CDR2 SQIVND (reference sequence). In nucleotides, the CDR3 is TGTGCCAGTACTGCAGGGTCGCCGTACGAGCAGTACTTC. It codes for CASTAGSPYEQYF.

The V and J genes are TRBV7-3 and TRBJ2-5; the D gene is possibly TRBD2 (5 bases). V lost 4 bases, J lost 0 bases, and 6 bases lay in between. Germline assignment: CDR1 SGHTA and CDR2 FQGTGA. CDR3 size: 13 residues. This chain's CDR3 is CASSSLDQETQYF. The CDR3 DNA follows: TGTGCCAGCAGCTCACTAGACCAAGAGACCCAGTACTTC.

V and J are TRBV29-1 and TRBJ2-3; tentatively, D is TRBD1 or TRBD2 (6 bases each). V shed 7 bases and J shed 4 bases, with 33 bases lying between them. The V gene's germline CDR1 is SQVTM and CDR2 ANQGSEA. This CDR3 is 19 amino acids long. The CDR3 nucleotides are TGCAGCGCTCACGGGCCCCGAGGTCGAGGGGGGCTTCTGTCAGATACGCAGTATTTT. Translation gives CSAHGPRGRGGLLSDTQYF.

V is TRBV2 and J is TRBJ2-3; 9 bases line up with TRBD1. CDR3 length: 14 amino acids. The germline V gene encodes CDR1 SNHLY and CDR2 FYNNEI. J gave up 6 bases and V 6 bases, and 7 bases lay outside the gene matches. CDR3 residues: CASSLGQGIDTQYF. The CDR3 DNA follows: TGTGCCAGCAGCCTAGGACAGGGGATCGATACGCAGTATTTT.

This clonotype was seen a few times. The chain joins TRBV7-2 to TRBJ2-6; no clear D. Deletions cut 1 base from V and 3 bases from J, with 1 base between. This CDR3 has 13 residues. Germline loops: CDR1 SGHTA, CDR2 FQGNSA. CDR3 protein: CASSLGGANVLTF. The CDR3 nucleotides read TGTGCCAGCAGCTTAGGTGGGGCCAACGTCCTGACTTTC.

The chain employs TRBV15 and TRBJ1-2, with D possibly matching TRBD1 (5 bases). The CDR3 length is 13 residues. V lost 2 bases to trimming and J lost 4 bases, with 8 bases between them. Germline values: CDR1 LNHNV, CDR2 YYDKDF (reference sequence). CDR3 amino acids: CATSRPQGYGYTF. For the CDR3, the DNA is TGTGCCACCAGCAGACCCCAGGGCTATGGCTACACCTTC.

The rearrangement links TRBV3-1 to TRBJ2-1; the D gene is possibly TRBD2 (5 bases). The germline V gene encodes CDR1 LGHDT and CDR2 YNNKEL (reference sequence). Trimming removed 4 bases at V and 3 bases at J, with 10 bases between. The CDR3 is 14 amino acids. The CDR3 here is CASSPGVFYNEQFF. As DNA, the CDR3 is TGTGCCAGCAGCCCCGGGGTCTTCTACAATGAGCAGTTCTTC.

The CDR3 loop reads CASSFQGGLATDTQYF. The CDR3 DNA reads TGTGCCAGCAGCTTCCAAGGGGGACTAGCTACAGATACGCAGTATTTT. The chain uses TRBV7-9 and TRBJ2-3, with 9 bases that match TRBD2. The length of the CDR3 is 16 residues. The V gene end was trimmed by 3 bases and the J gene end by 3 bases; junction bases not matched to a gene: 7. From germline, CDR1 is SEHNR and CDR2 FQNEAQ (reference sequence).

This clonotype was observed a handful of times. This chain joins TRBV9 and TRBJ2-3, with D perhaps TRBD1 or TRBD2 (5 bases each). The ends were cut back, 3 bases at V and 2 bases at J, with 13 bases in the middle. The CDR3 has 15 residues. Looked up from germline, CDR1 is SGDLS and CDR2 is YYNGEE. The CDR3, as DNA: TGTGCCAGCAGCGCCCGGGACGGAAACACAGATACGCAGTATTTT. Translated: CASSARDGNTDTQYF.

J is TRBJ1-2 and V is TRBV6-6; D perhaps matches TRBD1 (6 bases). This CDR3 region has 12 residues. V was cut by 5 bases and J by 4 bases, with 8 bases left in between. Looked up from germline, CDR1 is MNHNY and CDR2 is SVGAGI (reference sequence). The CDR3 sequence: CASSRDTYGYTF. The CDR3 DNA follows: TGTGCCAGCAGTCGGGACACCTATGGCTACACCTTC.

The chain joins TRBV6-6 to TRBJ1-2; a possible D gene is TRBD1 (6 bases). With 2 bases removed from V and 5 bases from J, the gap between germline ends came to 9 bases. Germline assignment: CDR1 MNHNY and CDR2 SVGAGI (reference sequence). This CDR3 contains 13 residues. The CDR3 bases are TGTGCCAGCAGTTACGCAGGGGAGTATGGCTACACCTTC. This sequence encodes CASSYAGEYGYTF.

This chain joins TRBV6-2 or TRBV6-3 and TRBJ1-6; D may be TRBD1 (6 bases). With 8 bases removed from V and 6 bases from J, the gap between germline ends came to 11 bases. Germline values: CDR1 MNHEY, CDR2 SVGEGT. This CDR3 is built from 13 residues. The CDR3 sequence is CASSWTVNSPLHF. Here the CDR3 DNA reads TGTGCCAGCTCCTGGACAGTTAATTCACCCCTCCACTTT.

V gene TRBV3-1 combines with J gene TRBJ2-4, with TRBD2 as a possible D gene (6 bases). This CDR3 has 18 amino acids. Germline lookup yields CDR1 LGHDT and CDR2 YNNKEL (reference sequence). V shed 2 bases and J shed 0 bases, with 17 bases lying between them. CDR3 in DNA: TGTGCCAGCAGCCAATGGCGCGATGGGACTCTAGCCAAAAACATTCAGTACTTC. It translates to CASSQWRDGTLAKNIQYF.

This rearrangement joins TRBV20-1 to TRBJ2-3, with D tentatively TRBD1 (5 bases). This CDR3 is built from 15 residues. CDR1 is DFQATT, CDR2 SNEGSKA, per germline (reference sequence). V dropped 1 base and J dropped 1 base, with 12 bases sitting between them. CDR3 bases: TGCAGTGCTAGAGGGGCAGGGCGTCGCACAGATACGCAGTATTTT. Protein product: CSARGAGRRTDTQYF.